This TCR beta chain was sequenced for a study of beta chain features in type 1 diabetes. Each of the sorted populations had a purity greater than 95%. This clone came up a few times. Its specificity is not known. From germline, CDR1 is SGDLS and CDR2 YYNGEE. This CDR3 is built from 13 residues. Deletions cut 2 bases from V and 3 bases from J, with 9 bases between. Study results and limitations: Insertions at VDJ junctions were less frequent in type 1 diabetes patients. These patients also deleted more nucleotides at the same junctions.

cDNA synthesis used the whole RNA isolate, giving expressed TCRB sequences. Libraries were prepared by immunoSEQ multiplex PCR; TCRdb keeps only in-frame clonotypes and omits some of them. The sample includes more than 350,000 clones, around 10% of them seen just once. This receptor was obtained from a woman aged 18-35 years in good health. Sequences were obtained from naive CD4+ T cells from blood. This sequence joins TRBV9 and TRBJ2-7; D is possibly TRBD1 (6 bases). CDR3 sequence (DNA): TGTGCCAGCAGCGTCCGGGACAACTACGAGCAGTACTTC. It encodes CASSVRDNYEQYF.